The 13 T cell receptor beta chains presented below share a single source sample, sequenced in a study of blood T cell repertoires in COVID-19 (TCRdb year 2020). Library preparation used the immunoSEQ multiplex PCR assay. TCRdb stores this immuneACCESS table with in-frame sequences only. Part of the clones is absent; in the studies checked, under half of the shortfall reflects unresolved V genes, and no reason is known for the rest. The sample records around 260,000 clones, around 92% of which are singletons. The ten largest make up 2.6% of the sample. The sample comprised peripheral blood. The receptors were gathered from a young adult with COVID-19, enrolled during active disease.

The rearrangement uses TRBV3-1 (or the pseudogene TRBV3-2) and TRBJ1-1; D is unresolved. CDR3 size: 14 residues. V lost 3 bases and J lost 0, with 8 bases in between. The V gene's germline CDR1 is LGHDT and CDR2 YNNKEL (reference sequence). The CDR3 nucleotides read TGTGCCAGCAGCCATCCCGAGCTGAACACTGAAGCTTTCTTT. Its translation: CASSHPELNTEAFF.

The chain has TRBV5-5 and TRBJ2-3, with 9 bases that match TRBD1. V shed 4 bases, J shed 1 base, and the junction held 4 bases outside the gene matches. Germline V gene sequence: CDR1 SGHKS, CDR2 YYEKEE (reference sequence). The CDR3 totals 15 residues. The DNA for the CDR3 is TGTGCCAGCAGCCGAACAGGGGGCCGCACAGATACGCAGTATTTT. It yields the protein CASSRTGGRTDTQYF.

V and J are TRBV10-1 and TRBJ2-7; TRBD2 aligns across 13 bases. Germline trimming cut 4 bases from V and 3 bases from J; bases unmatched to any gene: 6. CDR1 and CDR2 (germline): WNHNN, SYGVQD (reference sequence). The CDR3 spans 16 residues. CDR3: CASSGWGLAGSYEQYF. In DNA form, the CDR3 reads TGCGCCAGCAGTGGATGGGGACTAGCGGGAAGCTACGAGCAGTACTTC.

V is TRBV4-3 and J is TRBJ1-1; maybe TRBD1 (6 bases). This CDR3 spans 14 amino acids. Trimming pared 2 bases from V and 4 bases from J, leaving 11 bases between. Germline loops: CDR1 LGHNA, CDR2 YSLEER. The CDR3 coding sequence is TGCGCCAGCAGCCAACCCGGGGGGCCCACTGAAGCTTTCTTT. Its translation: CASSQPGGPTEAFF.

The chain couples TRBV29-1 to TRBJ2-1; no definite D call. The germline gives CDR1 SQVTM, CDR2 ANQGSEA. V gave up 4 bases and J gave up 8 bases, with 12 bases separating them. The CDR3 sequence is 12 residues long. The DNA of the CDR3 is TGCAGCGTTGCAGAGGCCATCGATGAGCAGTTCTTC. Amino acids: CSVAEAIDEQFF.

As DNA, the CDR3 is TGTGCCAGCTGCCAGGACTCCTATAATTCACCCCTCCACTTT. Residues: CASCQDSYNSPLHF. The V call is TRBV5-8, the J call TRBJ1-6, with no clear D. Germline V lookup: CDR1 SGHTS, CDR2 YDEGEE. V lost 7 bases to trimming and J lost 0 bases, with 8 bases between them. There are 14 residues in the CDR3.

The chain employs TRBV18 and TRBJ1-5; D gene ambiguous. The germline V and J ends were trimmed by 3 bases and 4 bases, with 7 bases remaining between them. Germline V gives CDR1 KGHSH, CDR2 LQKENI. The CDR3 length is 13 residues. This CDR3 is CASSPAVNQPQHF. In DNA, the CDR3 is TGTGCCAGCTCACCGGCAGTGAATCAGCCCCAGCATTTT.

The chain has TRBV9 and TRBJ2-5, with 9 bases that match TRBD1. Trimming at V came to 4 bases and at J to 5 bases, leaving 12 bases not matched to a gene. The CDR3 runs to 16 residues. The V gene's germline CDR1 is SGDLS and CDR2 YYNGEE. The CDR3 here is CASSSNSGQGGETQYF. The CDR3 DNA sequence: TGTGCCAGCAGCTCCAATTCGGGACAGGGAGGTGAGACCCAGTACTTC.

The rearrangement links TRBV2 to TRBJ1-1, with 8 bases that match TRBD1. After removal of 10 bases from V and 0 bases from J, the junction contained 4 bases not matched to a gene. This CDR3 spans 13 amino acids. Looked up from germline, CDR1 is SNHLY and CDR2 is FYNNEI. CDR3 DNA: TGTGCCACAGGGGGCATCATGAACACTGAAGCTTTCTTT. Protein product: CATGGIMNTEAFF.

The rearrangement uses TRBV5-1 and TRBJ2-6; D is unclear. This CDR3 has 16 amino acids. Germline values: CDR1 SGHRS, CDR2 YFSETQ. V lost 0 bases to trimming and J lost 0 bases, with 7 bases between them. The CDR3 DNA reads as TGCGCCAGCAGCTTGGAACTCCGCTCTGGGGCCAACGTCCTGACTTTC. It encodes CASSLELRSGANVLTF.

Here the CDR3 reads CASSFGGDTEAFF. CDR3 coding DNA: TGTGCCAGCAGTTTCGGCGGAGACACTGAAGCTTTCTTT. This chain joins TRBV12-3 or TRBV12-4 and TRBJ1-1; no reliable D call. CDR3 length equals 13 residues. Trimming left V 3 bases short and J 3 bases short, with 8 bases between.

The chain has TRBV7-2 and TRBJ2-7; tentatively, D is TRBD1 (5 bases). CDR1 is SGHTA and CDR2 is FQGNSA in the germline V gene. The CDR3 runs to 14 residues. Trimming took 5 bases from V and 4 from J, leaving 15 bases between them. In DNA, the CDR3 is TGTGCCAGCAGCGCCGACAGTCTGAGGTACGAGCAGTACTTC. Protein: CASSADSLRYEQYF.

This clone is a singleton in its sample. This chain joins TRBV9 and TRBJ1-2, with 8 bases that match TRBD1. The J segment lost 6 bases and the V segment lost 0 bases, leaving 4 bases of the junction unmatched. Germline CDR1 is SGDLS and CDR2 is YYNGEE. The CDR3 consists of 14 residues. This CDR3 reads CASSVVGQGDGYTF. Written as DNA, the CDR3 is TGTGCCAGCAGCGTAGTCGGACAGGGAGATGGCTACACCTTC.